This TCR beta chain was documented in a study of CD8+ T cells in alopecia areata. Extracted from the samples, RNA was reverse transcribed into cDNA to serve as the sequencing template. Assay: immunoSEQ multiplex PCR; the TCRdb copy retains only in-frame clones and omits some. The data contain 180,000 or so clones, approximately 59% of them singletons. The germline V and J ends were trimmed by 5 bases and 4 bases, with 17 bases remaining between them. This CDR3 spans 14 amino acids. Germline values: CDR1 GTSNPN, CDR2 SVGIG (reference sequence). As to treatment: oral pan-JAK inhibitor, 5-10 mg twice daily. Lesional scalp punch biopsies and peripheral blood came from alopecia areata patients.

The TCR comes from a human donor with alopecia areata. The chain has TRBV30 and TRBJ1-1, with D maybe TRBD1 (5 bases). The specimen comprised CD4+ T cells sorted from blood, sampled at approximately week 60, from a patient treated with tofacitinib. CDR3 amino acids: CAWARNTQVTEAFF. CDR3 nucleotides: TGTGCCTGGGCAAGAAACACACAGGTCACTGAAGCTTTCTTT. The entire variable domain, with the rest obtained from reference TRBV30 and TRBJ1-1, is as follows: SQTIHQWPATLVQPVGSPLSLECTVEGTSNPNLYWYRQAAGRGLQLLFYSVGIGQISSEVPQNLSASRPQDRQFILSSKKLLLSDSGFYLCAWARNTQVTEAFFGQGTRLTVV.